Described below is a single T cell receptor (beta chain) sequence and its context. This clone was counted a single time. Which antigen it targets is not known. Within one base of it there is no much larger clone, and no base qualities were kept. This sample was included in a study of blood T cell repertoires in COVID-19 (dated by TCRdb to about 2020). About the full investigation: The collaborator samples originated in the United States, Italy and Spain and spanned the acute and convalescent phases of COVID-19. Where available, HLA class I and class II types were taken from metadata supplied by the sample provider and were not determined by assay-based typing. The prospective study material was composed of cDNA or gDNA derived from T cells, B-cell-depleted T cells, or PBMCs. A de-identified subject ID, COVID-19 status, age in years and sex were almost always included in the sample metadata. The samples were drawn from two sources: the first 160 participants of the ongoing ImmuneRACE study, and 1,254 subjects contributed by 6 global collaborators. Subjects who had been exposed to COVID-19, were actively infected with it, or had recovered from it provided the deeply sampled blood TCRbeta repertoires that made up the dataset. The repertoires were made available in a free public database intended to serve as a resource for research on the immune response to SARS-CoV-2. General study outcomes and caveats: The quantity of clinical and demographic metadata differed by source and by participant and was supplied without curation.

The CDR3 runs 14 amino acids, cysteine and phenylalanine included. Only the CDR3 DNA stays, 42 bases, in frame from base 1. Trimming costs V 3 bases and J 7 bases, and their ends lie 15 bases apart. CDR1 and CDR2, per the germline V gene (reference sequence), are WNHNN and SYGVQD. The collaborating institutions used their own protocols to collect whole blood in K2EDTA tubes. For TCRbeta analysis, collaborator samples were shipped as frozen whole blood, as isolated PBMCs, or as DNA extracted from either sample type. The immunoSEQ Assay, a bias-controlled multiplex PCR, was used to amplify TCRbeta CDR3 regions from genomic DNA. In the paper's pipeline: The number of nucleated cells in each sample was estimated from the amplification of reference gene primers within the assay. Sequence reads were collapsed and filtered to measure the absolute abundance of every unique TCRbeta CDR3 rearrangement. For each sample, productive Simpson clonality was calculated as the square root of Simpson's diversity index across productive rearrangements. TCRdb mirrors the immuneACCESS table, restricted to in-frame sequences. Some clones are absent from its copies; in checked studies, under half trace to an unresolved V gene, and the reason for the others is unknown. That table gives V, J and clone size, and the DNA gave D and trimming. For this sample there are 200,000 or so clones; just under 85% appear just once. The ten top clones hold 4.5% to 5.5% of the sample.

The rearrangement joined TRBV10-1 to TRBJ1-2; the D gene remains uncertain. This TCR came from a woman between 70 and 85 years old with active or convalescent COVID-19. The sample comprised peripheral blood. The CDR3 is CASSEGSGDSGYTF. The nucleotide sequence reads as follows: TGCGCCAGCAGTGAAGGCTCAGGTGATAGTGGCTACACCTTC.